These 7 T cell receptor beta chains came from one sample sequenced in a study of spatial heterogeneity in lung cancer. Points from the study as a whole: Counts of expanded intratumoral alpha and beta TCRs tracked tumor mutation counts.

These receptors are not linked to any known antigen. One entry per CDR3 protein, called by TCRdb with MiXCR from the 5' RACE reads. The sample includes some 14,000 distinct CDR3 sequences, around 3.5% seen only once; the top ten take around 8%. The time point here: sample taken at primary tumor resection. Sequenced material: lung tumor tissue, taken at surgery. Source of these receptors: a male donor with early-stage non-small cell lung cancer.

The table lists this clonotype with many counts. The chain employs TRBV20-1 and TRBJ2-5; the D is unclear. The CDR3 length is 12 residues. Trimming left V 6 bases short and J 1 base short, with 9 bases between. The V gene's germline CDR1 is DFQATT and CDR2 SNEGSKA (reference sequence). As DNA, the CDR3 is TGCAGTGCGCGACCAGGCCAAGAGACCCAGTACTTC. The encoded protein is CSARPGQETQYF.

The chain joins TRBV7-9 to TRBJ2-1; D perhaps matches TRBD2 (6 bases). There are 16 residues in the CDR3. Trimming took 4 bases from V and 9 from J, leaving 22 bases between them. CDR1 and CDR2 (germline): SEHNR, FQNEAQ (reference sequence). Here the CDR3 reads CASSWTGTVVWGEQFF. CDR3 nucleotide sequence: TGTGCCAGCAGCTGGACCGGGACTGTCGTTTGGGGTGAGCAGTTCTTC.

This clonotype was observed a handful of times. The chain has TRBV30 and TRBJ1-2; D ambiguous. In germline, CDR1 is GTSNPN, CDR2 SVGIG (reference sequence). The length of the CDR3 is 13 residues. V was pared by 3 bases and J by 0 bases, with 8 bases between. Written as DNA, the CDR3 is TGTGCCTGGAGCGATATAGCTAACTATGGCTACACCTTC. Translation gives CAWSDIANYGYTF.

This chain joins TRBV20-1 and TRBJ2-3; no firm D call. The ends were cut back, 6 bases at V and 1 base at J, with 11 bases in the middle. Germline V gene data show CDR1 as DFQATT and CDR2 as SNEGSKA (reference sequence). This CDR3 has 13 residues. The CDR3 loop reads CSARNICTDTQYF. CDR3 sequence (DNA): TGCAGTGCACGTAACATTTGCACAGATACGCAGTATTTT.

The table lists this clonotype with a few counts. The gene calls are TRBV11-2 and TRBJ2-7; 7 nucleotides agree with TRBD2. The CDR3 is 13 amino acids. The trim removed 5 bases at V and 6 bases at J, leaving 7 bases unmatched. CDR1 SGHAT and CDR2 FQNNGV come from the germline V gene. CDR3 sequence (DNA): TGTGCCAGCAGCACCCTTAGCGGGCGCGAGCAGTACTTC. Protein sequence: CASSTLSGREQYF.

This clonotype was seen ten or more times. This chain connects TRBV6-5 to TRBJ1-4; TRBD1 is a possible D gene (5 bases). The CDR3 sequence is 14 residues long. Deletions cut 6 bases from V and 10 bases from J, with 18 bases between. Looked up from germline, CDR1 is MNHEY and CDR2 is SVGAGI. Here the CDR3 DNA reads TGTGCCAGCAGCCCCAGTATTTGGGGCGCAAAACTGTTTTTT. This gives the protein CASSPSIWGAKLFF.

This clonotype was counted many times. The rearrangement joins TRBV25-1 to TRBJ2-1, with no clear D. Trimming pared 2 bases from V and 8 bases from J, leaving 10 bases between. CDR1 is MGHDK, CDR2 SYGVNS, per germline. CDR3 size: 13 residues. The CDR3 sequence is CASSEPGPHEQFF. The CDR3, as DNA: TGTGCCAGCAGTGAACCGGGTCCGCATGAGCAGTTCTTC.